The 11 T cell receptor beta chains below all came from one sample that was sequenced in a study of blood T cell repertoires in COVID-19. Clones were sequenced by immunoSEQ multiplex PCR, and TCRdb holds only the in-frame ones, with some missing. Of 340,000 or so clones in the sample, around 88% were seen once. The sample taken for sequencing was peripheral blood. These receptors were taken from a man between 25 and 39 years old with active or convalescent COVID-19.

The chain carries TRBV7-6 and TRBJ2-7, with TRBD2 matching 13 bases. CDR1 and CDR2 (germline): SGHVS, FNYEAQ. The CDR3 spans 15 residues. The J segment lost 7 bases and the V segment lost 5 bases, leaving 8 bases of the junction unmatched. This CDR3 is CASSLGLAGSREQYF. CDR3 nucleotide sequence: TGTGCCAGCAGCCTGGGACTAGCGGGGTCCAGGGAGCAGTACTTC. The complete variable domain, with remaining parts taken from reference TRBV7-6 and TRBJ2-7, reads GAGVSQSPRYKVTKRGQDVALRCDPISGHVSLYWYRQALGQGPEFLTYFNYEAQQDKSGLPNDRFSAERPEGSISTLTIQRTEQRDSAMYRCASSLGLAGSREQYFGPGTRLTVT.

This clone was counted only a few times. The chain couples TRBV5-5 to TRBJ1-2; 7 bases align to TRBD1. Trimming took 4 bases from V and 6 from J; bases not matched to a gene: 12. The CDR3 is 15 residues long. Germline V gene data show CDR1 as SGHKS and CDR2 as YYEKEE (reference sequence). CDR3 in DNA: TGTGCCAGCAGCCCCCGGCCGGGACAGCACGATGGCTACACCTTC. It yields the protein CASSPRPGQHDGYTF.

The chain uses TRBV7-6 and TRBJ1-2; the D is unclear. The CDR3 has 13 amino acids. Germline CDR1 and CDR2: SGHVS and FNYEAQ. V lost 5 bases and J lost 5, with 12 bases in between. Here the CDR3 reads CASSPRTGYGYTF. The CDR3 DNA follows: TGTGCCAGCAGCCCGAGGACTGGTTATGGCTACACCTTC.

Concerning this clone: The junction and the germline gene differ at one end; a read error may be behind it. The chain employs TRBV2 and TRBJ2-7, with TRBD2 matching over 7 bases. Germline values: CDR1 SNHLY, CDR2 FYNNEI. This CDR3 spans 12 amino acids. CDR3 sequence (DNA): TGTGCCAGCAGTGAGAGTCTAGCGGTGGGGGTCTTC. This sequence encodes CASSESLAVGVF.

This chain's CDR3 is CASSERRSRDRPNNEQFF. The CDR3 DNA sequence: TGCGCCAGCAGCGAGAGGAGGAGCCGGGACAGGCCCAACAATGAGCAGTTCTTC. The chain has TRBV5-1 and TRBJ2-1, with 8 positions matching TRBD1. Germline trimming cut 4 bases from V and 5 bases from J; bases unmatched to any gene: 17. CDR1 is SGHRS and CDR2 is YFSETQ in the germline V gene. This CDR3 contains 18 residues.

This clone came up once. This chain uses TRBV28 with TRBJ1-1, with unresolved D. The V gene lost 5 bases and the J gene lost 0 bases, with 4 bases spanning the gap. Germline lookup yields CDR1 MDHEN and CDR2 SYDVKM. CDR3 length: 12 amino acids. The CDR3 DNA reads as TGTGCCAGCAGTCAGATGAACACTGAAGCTTTCTTT. This codes for CASSQMNTEAFF.

This chain connects TRBV7-2 to TRBJ2-5; D unclear. The CDR3 totals 13 residues. V lost 1 base and J 4 bases, leaving 7 bases between the germline ends. Germline V gives CDR1 SGHTA, CDR2 FQGNSA. The CDR3 region is CASSLGGIETQYF. The CDR3 region has the DNA TGTGCCAGCAGCTTAGGCGGAATAGAGACCCAGTACTTC.

This sequence joins TRBV7-2 and TRBJ1-1; D is unclear. The CDR3 totals 14 residues. V shed 4 bases and J shed 0 bases, with 9 bases lying between them. Germline loops: CDR1 SGHTA, CDR2 FQGNSA. The CDR3 coding sequence is TGTGCCAGCAGCTCGGACTTCATGAACACTGAAGCTTTCTTT. This gives the protein CASSSDFMNTEAFF.

CDR3 DNA: TGCGCCAGCAGGAGTCCCGGGAGAACCTCTAACTATGGCTACACCTTC. It translates to CASRSPGRTSNYGYTF. V gene TRBV4-1 combines with J gene TRBJ1-2; D remains unclear. This CDR3 has 16 residues. Germline V gives CDR1 MGHRA, CDR2 YSYEKL. Trimming pared 6 bases from V and 0 bases from J, leaving 17 bases between.

This clone was seen a handful of times. J is TRBJ2-7 and V is TRBV4-1; 9 nucleotides agree with TRBD1. The germline V gene encodes CDR1 MGHRA and CDR2 YSYEKL. The ends lost 3 bases at V and 5 bases at J; junction bases unmatched: 8. The CDR3 runs to 15 residues. CDR3 region: CASSQPDRGGHEQYF. The CDR3 DNA follows: TGCGCCAGCAGCCAGCCGGACAGGGGCGGACACGAGCAGTACTTC.

This chain connects TRBV18 to TRBJ1-1; 9 bases are a match to TRBD1. J was trimmed by 3 bases and V by 3 bases; bases with no gene match: 5. From germline, CDR1 is KGHSH and CDR2 LQKENI. The CDR3 has 15 residues. Here the CDR3 DNA reads TGTGCCAGCTCACCGTGGGACAGGGAATACACTGAAGCTTTCTTT. It encodes CASSPWDREYTEAFF.